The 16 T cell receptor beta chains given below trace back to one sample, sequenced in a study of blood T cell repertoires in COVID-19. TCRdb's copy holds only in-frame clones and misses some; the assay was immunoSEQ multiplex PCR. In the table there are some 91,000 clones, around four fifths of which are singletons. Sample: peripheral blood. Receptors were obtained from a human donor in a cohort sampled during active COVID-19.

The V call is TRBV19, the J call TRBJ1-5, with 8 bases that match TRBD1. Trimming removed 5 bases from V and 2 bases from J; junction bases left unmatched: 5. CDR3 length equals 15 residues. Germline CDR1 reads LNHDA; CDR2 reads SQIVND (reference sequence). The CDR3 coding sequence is TGTGCCAGTAGTGGACCAGGGGGCCGCAATCAGCCCCAGCATTTT. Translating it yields CASSGPGGRNQPQHF.

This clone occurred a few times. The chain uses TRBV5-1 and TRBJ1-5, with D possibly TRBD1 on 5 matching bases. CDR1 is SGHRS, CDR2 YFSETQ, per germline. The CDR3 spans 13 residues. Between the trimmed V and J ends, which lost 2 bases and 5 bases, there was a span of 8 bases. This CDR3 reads CASSLGGDQPQHF. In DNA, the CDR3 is TGCGCCAGCAGCTTAGGAGGGGATCAGCCCCAGCATTTT.

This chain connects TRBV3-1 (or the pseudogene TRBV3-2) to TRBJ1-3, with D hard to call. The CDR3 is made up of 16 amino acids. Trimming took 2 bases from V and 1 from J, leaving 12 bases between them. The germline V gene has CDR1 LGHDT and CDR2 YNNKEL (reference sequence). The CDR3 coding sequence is TGTGCCAGCAGCCAAAGAGCCTCCCTTTCTGGAAACACCATATATTTT. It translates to CASSQRASLSGNTIYF.

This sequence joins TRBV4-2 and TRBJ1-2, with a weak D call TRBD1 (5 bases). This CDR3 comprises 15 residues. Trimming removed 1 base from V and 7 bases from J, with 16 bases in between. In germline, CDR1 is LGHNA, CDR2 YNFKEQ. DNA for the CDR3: TGTGCCAGCAGCCAAGGAGCGGGGACGTTCGCTGGCTACACCTTC. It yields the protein CASSQGAGTFAGYTF.

The CDR3: CASSYGGPLSGANVLTF. The CDR3 region has the DNA TGTGCCAGCAGCTACGGGGGGCCCCTCTCTGGGGCCAACGTCCTGACTTTC. This chain connects TRBV7-3 to TRBJ2-6, with D possibly being TRBD2 (7 bases). The length of the CDR3 is 17 residues. V was cut by 4 bases and J by 0 bases, with 13 bases left in between. The germline V gene encodes CDR1 SGHTA and CDR2 FQGTGA.

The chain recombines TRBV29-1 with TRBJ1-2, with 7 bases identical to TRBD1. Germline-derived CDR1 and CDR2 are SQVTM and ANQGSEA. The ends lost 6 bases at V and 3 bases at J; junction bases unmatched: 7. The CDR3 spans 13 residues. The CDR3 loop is CSVHFTGDYGYTF. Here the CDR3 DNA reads TGCAGCGTCCATTTTACAGGGGACTATGGCTACACCTTC.

The CDR3 DNA reads as TGTGCCAGTAGTTTTACAGAGAACACTGAAGCTTTCTTT. It yields the protein CASSFTENTEAFF. The chain links TRBV19 to TRBJ1-1; no reliable D call. CDR1 and CDR2 from the germline V gene are LNHDA and SQIVND (reference sequence). The CDR3 totals 13 residues. Trimming took off 5 bases at V and 1 base at J, with 8 bases between the two ends.

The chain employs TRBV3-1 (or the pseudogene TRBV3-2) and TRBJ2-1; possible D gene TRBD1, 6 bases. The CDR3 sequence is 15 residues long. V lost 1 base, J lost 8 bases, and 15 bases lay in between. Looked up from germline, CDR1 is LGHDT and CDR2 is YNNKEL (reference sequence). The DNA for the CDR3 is TGTGCCAGCAGCCAAGCCGCCGCAGGGGCGCATGAGCAGTTCTTC. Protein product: CASSQAAAGAHEQFF.

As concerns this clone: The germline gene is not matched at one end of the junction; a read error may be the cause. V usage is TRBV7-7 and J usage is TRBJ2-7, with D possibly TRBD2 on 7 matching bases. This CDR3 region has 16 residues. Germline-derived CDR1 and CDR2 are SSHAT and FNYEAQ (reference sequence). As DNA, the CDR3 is TGTGCTAGCAGCCCTGCGGGGGCGGATACCTCCTACGAGCAGTACTTC. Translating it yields CASSPAGADTSYEQYF.

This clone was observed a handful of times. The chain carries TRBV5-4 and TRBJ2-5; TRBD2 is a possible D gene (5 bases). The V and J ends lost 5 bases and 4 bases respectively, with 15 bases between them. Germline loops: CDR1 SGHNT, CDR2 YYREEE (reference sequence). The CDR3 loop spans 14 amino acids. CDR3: CASRNGMSLETQYF. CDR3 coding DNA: TGTGCCAGCAGAAACGGGATGTCTTTAGAGACCCAGTACTTC. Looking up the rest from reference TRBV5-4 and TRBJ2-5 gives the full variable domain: ETGVTQSPTHLIKTRGQQVTLRCSSQSGHNTVSWYQQALGQGPQFIFQYYREEENGRGNFPPRFSGLQFPNYSSELNVNALELDDSALYLCASRNGMSLETQYFGPGTRLLVL.

CDR3 bases: TGTGCCACCCGGGGGGCCACAGATACGCAGTATTTT. Translation gives CATRGATDTQYF. The chain employs TRBV10-3 and TRBJ2-3, with D possibly TRBD2 on 7 matching bases. There are 12 residues in the CDR3. Germline assignment: CDR1 ENHRY and CDR2 SYGVKD. The V end was cut by 10 bases, the J end by 2 bases, with 10 bases between.

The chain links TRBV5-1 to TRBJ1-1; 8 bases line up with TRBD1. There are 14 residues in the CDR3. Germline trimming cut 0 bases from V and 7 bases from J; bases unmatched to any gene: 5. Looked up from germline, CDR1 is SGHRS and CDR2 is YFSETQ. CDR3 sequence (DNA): TGCGCCAGCAGCTTGGCCATAGGACAGGGTGAAGCTTTCTTT. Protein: CASSLAIGQGEAFF.

CDR3: CASSIAGVTDTQYF. The CDR3, as DNA: TGTGCCAGCAGCATAGCGGGAGTCACCGATACGCAGTATTTT. The chain combines TRBV5-8 with TRBJ2-3, with 9 bases lining up with TRBD2. J lost 6 bases, V lost 4 bases, and 6 bases had no gene match. Germline V CDR1 and CDR2: SGHTS, YDEGEE. This CDR3 region has 14 residues.

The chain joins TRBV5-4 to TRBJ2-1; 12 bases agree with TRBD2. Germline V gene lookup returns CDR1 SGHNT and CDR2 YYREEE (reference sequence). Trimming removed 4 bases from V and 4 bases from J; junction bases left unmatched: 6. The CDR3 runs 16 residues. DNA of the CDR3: TGTGCCAGCAGCCCGCGGACTAGCGGGGCTTACAATGAGCAGTTCTTC. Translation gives CASSPRTSGAYNEQFF. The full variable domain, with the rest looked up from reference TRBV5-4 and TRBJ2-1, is ETGVTQSPTHLIKTRGQQVTLRCSSQSGHNTVSWYQQALGQGPQFIFQYYREEENGRGNFPPRFSGLQFPNYSSELNVNALELDDSALYLCASSPRTSGAYNEQFFGPGTRLTVL.

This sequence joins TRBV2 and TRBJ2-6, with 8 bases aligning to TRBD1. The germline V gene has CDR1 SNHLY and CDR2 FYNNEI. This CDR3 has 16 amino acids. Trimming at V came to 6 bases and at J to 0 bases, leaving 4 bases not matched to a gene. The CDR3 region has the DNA TGTGCCAGCAGCCGGGACAGGAGCTCTGGGGCCAACGTCCTGACTTTC. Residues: CASSRDRSSGANVLTF.

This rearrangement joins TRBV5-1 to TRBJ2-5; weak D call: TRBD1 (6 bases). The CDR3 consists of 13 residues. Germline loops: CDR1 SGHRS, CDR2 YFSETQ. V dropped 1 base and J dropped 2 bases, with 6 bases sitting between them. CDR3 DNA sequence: TGCGCCAGCAGCTTGAGGGGGCAAGAGACCCAGTACTTC. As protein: CASSLRGQETQYF.